The present entry profiles one T cell receptor beta chain with its context. This entry belongs to a study of blood T cell repertoires in COVID-19. Per germline, CDR1 MDHEN and CDR2 SYDVKM. The length of the CDR3 is 16 residues. V lost 3 bases and J lost 0; bases outside the gene matches: 4. TCRdb's table, derived via immunoSEQ multiplex PCR, lists solely in-frame clones and lacks some. The table shows a few hundred thousand clones, with roughly 87% occurring only once. This clonotype was sampled from a woman aged 18-29 years who had recovered from COVID-19. The chain couples TRBV28 to TRBJ2-1; 8 bases map to TRBD2. Sequences were obtained from PBMCs or T cells enriched from blood (not recorded which). CDR3 amino acids: CASSFFSGSSYNEQFF. The CDR3 DNA is TGTGCCAGCAGTTTCTTCAGCGGGAGCTCCTACAATGAGCAGTTCTTC.